This TCR beta chain was observed in a study of T cell changes during pregnancy in multiple sclerosis. CDR1 and CDR2 from the germline V gene are GTSNPN and SVGIG (reference sequence). This CDR3 spans 19 amino acids. The V gene lost 4 bases and the J gene lost 6 bases, with 30 bases spanning the gap. The table came from immunoSEQ multiplex PCR; TCRdb's copy has only in-frame clones and leaves some out. This table has tens of thousands of clones, around 90% appearing once. This specimen was peripheral blood, taken before pregnancy. The source is a female donor with multiple sclerosis, enrolled in a pregnancy study. J is TRBJ2-2 and V is TRBV30, with D tentatively TRBD2 (6 bases). The CDR3 reads CAWIGTIYLRGCGSGELFF. CDR3 nucleotides: TGTGCCTGGATTGGTACCATATACCTGCGGGGATGTGGGTCCGGGGAGCTGTTTTTT.